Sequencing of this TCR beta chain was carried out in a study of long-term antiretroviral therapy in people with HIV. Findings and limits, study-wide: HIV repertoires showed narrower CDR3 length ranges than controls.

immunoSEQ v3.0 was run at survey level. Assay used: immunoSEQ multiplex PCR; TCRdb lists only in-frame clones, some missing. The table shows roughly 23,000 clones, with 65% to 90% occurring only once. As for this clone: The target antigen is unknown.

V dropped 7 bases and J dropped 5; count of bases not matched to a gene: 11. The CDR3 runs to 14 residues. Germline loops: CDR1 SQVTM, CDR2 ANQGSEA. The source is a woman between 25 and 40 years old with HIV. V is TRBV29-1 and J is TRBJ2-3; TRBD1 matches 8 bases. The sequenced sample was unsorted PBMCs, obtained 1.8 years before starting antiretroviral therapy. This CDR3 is CSARTGRSQDTQYF. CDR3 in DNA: TGCAGCGCTCGGACAGGGAGGTCTCAAGATACGCAGTATTTT.